The T cell receptor beta chain described here comes from a study of T cells after yellow fever vaccination. A remark on this clonotype: What it binds is not known.

Overall study results and limits: A limited proportion of clonotypes was detected within both the CD4 and CD8 compartments. Primary-vaccination clones mostly resurfaced post-booster (approximately 96% CD4, 85% to 90% CD8).

Germline CDR1 is LNHNV and CDR2 is YYDKDF (reference sequence). The V end lost 0 bases, the J end lost 8 bases, and 5 bases lay between the germline ends. This CDR3 is 12 amino acids long. TCRdb reprocessed the 5' RACE reads with MiXCR, giving one entry per CDR3 protein. The sample lists some 400,000 distinct CDR3 sequences, approximately 6% occurring once. The clonotype comes from a young man who received the YFV17D yellow fever vaccine. The V gene is TRBV15, the J gene TRBJ2-1; D gene uncertain. The sample was PBMCs, taken 5 days after the yellow fever booster vaccination. Here the CDR3 reads CATSRDGYEQFF. Here the CDR3 DNA reads TGTGCCACCAGCAGAGACGGGTATGAGCAGTTCTTC.